This TCR beta chain was captured in a study of cytomegalovirus exposure and HLA in healthy donors. Though nominally healthy at sampling, donors likely had unrecorded immune exposures. 13 Jbeta primers and 60 Vbeta primers were used for the PCR. Some clones are missing from TCRdb's copy, which holds only in-frame ones; the method was immunoSEQ multiplex PCR. Of around 67,000 clones in the sample, approximately 58% were seen once. This CDR3 is 16 amino acids long. From germline, CDR1 is LGHNA and CDR2 YNFKEQ. V shed 3 bases and J shed 3 bases, with 14 bases lying between them. The rearrangement links TRBV4-2 to TRBJ1-4; possibly TRBD1 for D (6 bases). This receptor was identified in a woman aged 45-65 years in good health and CMV-seronegative. The specimen sequenced was PBMCs. For the CDR3, the DNA is TGTGCCAGCAGCCAGGGCAACAGGGCTCCTAATGAAAAACTGTTTTTT. It yields the protein CASSQGNRAPNEKLFF.